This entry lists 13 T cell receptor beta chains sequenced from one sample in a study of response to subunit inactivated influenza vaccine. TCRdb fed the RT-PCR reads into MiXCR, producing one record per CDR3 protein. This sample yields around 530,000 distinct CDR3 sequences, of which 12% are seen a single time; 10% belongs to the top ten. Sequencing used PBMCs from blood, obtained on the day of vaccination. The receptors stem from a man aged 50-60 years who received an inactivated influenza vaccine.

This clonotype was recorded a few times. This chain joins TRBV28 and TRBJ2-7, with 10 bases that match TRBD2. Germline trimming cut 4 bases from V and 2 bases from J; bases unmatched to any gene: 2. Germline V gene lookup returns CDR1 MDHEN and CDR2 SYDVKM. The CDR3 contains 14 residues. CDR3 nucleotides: TGTGCCAGCAGTTCTAGCGGGGGCACCTACGAGCAGTACTTC. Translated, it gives CASSSSGGTYEQYF.

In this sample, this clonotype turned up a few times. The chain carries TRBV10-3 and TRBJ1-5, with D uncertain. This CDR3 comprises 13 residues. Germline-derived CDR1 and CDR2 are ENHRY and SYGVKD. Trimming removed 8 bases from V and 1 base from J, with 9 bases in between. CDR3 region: CAIRSESNQPQHF. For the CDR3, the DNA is TGTGCCATCCGGTCGGAGAGCAATCAGCCCCAGCATTTT.

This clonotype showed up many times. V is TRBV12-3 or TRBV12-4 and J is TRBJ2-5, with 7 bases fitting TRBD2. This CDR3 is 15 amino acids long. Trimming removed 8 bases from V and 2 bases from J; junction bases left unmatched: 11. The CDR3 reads CASGSASGEQETQYF. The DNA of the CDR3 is TGTGCCAGCGGGTCTGCTAGCGGAGAACAAGAGACCCAGTACTTC.

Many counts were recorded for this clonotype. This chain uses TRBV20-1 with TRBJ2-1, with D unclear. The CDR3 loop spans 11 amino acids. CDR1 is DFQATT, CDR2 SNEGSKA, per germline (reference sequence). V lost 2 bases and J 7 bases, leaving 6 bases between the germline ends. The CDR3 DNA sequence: TGCAGTGCTAGATTGGGTAATGAGCAGTTCTTC. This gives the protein CSARLGNEQFF.

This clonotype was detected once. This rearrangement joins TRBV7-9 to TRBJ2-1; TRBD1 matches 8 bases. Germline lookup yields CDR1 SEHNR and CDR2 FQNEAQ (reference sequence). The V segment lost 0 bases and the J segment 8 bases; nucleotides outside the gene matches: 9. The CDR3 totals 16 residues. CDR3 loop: CASSLAGQAAMDEQFF. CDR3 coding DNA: TGTGCCAGCAGCTTAGCGGGACAGGCCGCGATGGATGAGCAGTTCTTC. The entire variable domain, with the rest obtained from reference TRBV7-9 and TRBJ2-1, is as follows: DTGVSQNPRHKITKRGQNVTFRCDPISEHNRLYWYRQTLGQGPEFLTYFQNEAQLEKSRLLSDRFSAERPKGSFSTLEIQRTEQGDSAMYLCASSLAGQAAMDEQFFGPGTRLTVL.

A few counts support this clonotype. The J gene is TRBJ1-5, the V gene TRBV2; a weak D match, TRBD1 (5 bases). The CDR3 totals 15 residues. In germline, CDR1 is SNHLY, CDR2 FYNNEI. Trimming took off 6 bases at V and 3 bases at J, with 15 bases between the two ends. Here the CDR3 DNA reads TGTGCCAGCAGACTTGGGGCAGGTTACAATCAGCCCCAGCATTTT. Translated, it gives CASRLGAGYNQPQHF. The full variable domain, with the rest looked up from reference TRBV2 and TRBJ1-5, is EPEVTQTPSHQVTQMGQEVILRCVPISNHLYFYWYRQILGQKVEFLVSFYNNEISEKSEIFDDQFSVERPDGSNFTLKIRSTKLEDSAMYFCASRLGAGYNQPQHFGDGTRLSIL.

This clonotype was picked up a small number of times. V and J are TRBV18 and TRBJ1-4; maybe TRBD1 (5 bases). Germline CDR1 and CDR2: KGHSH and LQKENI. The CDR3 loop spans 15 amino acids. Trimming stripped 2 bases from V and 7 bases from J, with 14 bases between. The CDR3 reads CASSPKGTRGEKLFF. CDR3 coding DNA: TGTGCCAGCTCACCAAAGGGGACTAGAGGTGAAAAACTGTTTTTT.

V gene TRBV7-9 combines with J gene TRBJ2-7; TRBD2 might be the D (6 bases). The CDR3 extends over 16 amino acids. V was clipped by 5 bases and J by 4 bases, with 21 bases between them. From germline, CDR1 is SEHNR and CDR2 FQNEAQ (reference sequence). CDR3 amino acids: CASSQQNSGGWYEQYF. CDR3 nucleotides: TGTGCCAGCAGCCAACAAAACAGTGGGGGGTGGTACGAGCAGTACTTC. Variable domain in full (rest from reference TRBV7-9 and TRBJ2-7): DTGVSQNPRHKITKRGQNVTFRCDPISEHNRLYWYRQTLGQGPEFLTYFQNEAQLEKSRLLSDRFSAERPKGSFSTLEIQRTEQGDSAMYLCASSQQNSGGWYEQYFGPGTRLTVT.

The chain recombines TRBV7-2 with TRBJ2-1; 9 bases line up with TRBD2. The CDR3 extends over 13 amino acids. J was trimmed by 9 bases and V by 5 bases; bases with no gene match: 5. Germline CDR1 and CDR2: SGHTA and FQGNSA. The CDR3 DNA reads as TGTGCCAGCAGCCTCGGACTAGCGACTGAGCAGTTCTTC. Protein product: CASSLGLATEQFF.

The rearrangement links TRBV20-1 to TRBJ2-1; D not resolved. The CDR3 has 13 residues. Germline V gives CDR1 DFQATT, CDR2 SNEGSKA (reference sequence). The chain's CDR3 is CTPALGSYNEQFF. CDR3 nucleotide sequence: TGCACCCCGGCCTTGGGCTCCTACAATGAGCAGTTCTTC.

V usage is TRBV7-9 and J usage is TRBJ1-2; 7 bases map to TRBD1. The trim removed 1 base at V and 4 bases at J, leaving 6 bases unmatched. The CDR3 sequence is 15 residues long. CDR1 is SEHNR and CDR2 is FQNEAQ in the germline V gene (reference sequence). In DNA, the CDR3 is TGTGCCAGCAGCTTAGGGGGACAGCTCATCTATGGCTACACCTTC. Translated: CASSLGGQLIYGYTF. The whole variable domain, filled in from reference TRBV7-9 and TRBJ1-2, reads DTGVSQNPRHKITKRGQNVTFRCDPISEHNRLYWYRQTLGQGPEFLTYFQNEAQLEKSRLLSDRFSAERPKGSFSTLEIQRTEQGDSAMYLCASSLGGQLIYGYTFGSGTRLTVV.

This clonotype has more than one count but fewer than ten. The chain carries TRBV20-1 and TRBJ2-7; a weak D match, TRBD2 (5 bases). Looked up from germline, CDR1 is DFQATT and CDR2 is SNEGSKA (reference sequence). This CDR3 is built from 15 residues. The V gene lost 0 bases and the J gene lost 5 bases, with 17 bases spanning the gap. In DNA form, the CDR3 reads TGCAGTGCTAGAGAAACGGGGTCATTTAGCAACGAGCAGTACTTC. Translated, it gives CSARETGSFSNEQYF.

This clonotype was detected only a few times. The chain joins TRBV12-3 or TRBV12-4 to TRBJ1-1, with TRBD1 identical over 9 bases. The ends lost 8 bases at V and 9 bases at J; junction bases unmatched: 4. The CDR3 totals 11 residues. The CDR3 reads CASWGTGKAFF. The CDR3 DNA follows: TGTGCCAGCTGGGGGACAGGGAAAGCTTTCTTT.